One and the same sample provided the 12 T cell receptor beta chains below, sequenced in a study of blood T cell repertoires in COVID-19. Libraries were prepared by immunoSEQ multiplex PCR; TCRdb keeps only in-frame clonotypes and omits some of them. The profile covers about 180,000 clones, with roughly four fifths appearing a single time and under 10% taken by the ten largest. Material for sequencing was peripheral blood. Every receptor here comes from a woman between 70 and 85 years old with COVID-19, enrolled during active disease.

The rearrangement uses TRBV5-8 and TRBJ2-1; 10 bases match TRBD2. The CDR3 extends over 14 amino acids. Germline V gives CDR1 SGHTS, CDR2 YDEGEE. J gave up 3 bases and V 9 bases, and 6 bases lay outside the gene matches. The CDR3 here is CATLTSGIYNEQFF. The CDR3 region has the DNA TGTGCCACATTAACTAGCGGGATCTACAATGAGCAGTTCTTC.

V and J are TRBV19 and TRBJ2-2; the D gene is possibly TRBD1 (5 bases). The CDR3 is made up of 14 amino acids. Germline assignment: CDR1 LNHDA and CDR2 SQIVND (reference sequence). V lost 8 bases, J lost 3 bases, and 13 bases lay in between. CDR3 DNA: TGTGCCAGTGGTAAGGGGTTGTACACCGGGGAGCTGTTTTTT. Its translation is CASGKGLYTGELFF. The full variable domain, completed using reference TRBV19 and TRBJ2-2, is DGGITQSPKYLFRKEGQNVTLSCEQNLNHDAMYWYRQDPGQGLRLIYYSQIVNDFQKGDIAEGYSVSREKKESFPLTVTSAQKNPTAFYLCASGKGLYTGELFFGEGSRLTVL.

The rearrangement uses TRBV29-1 and TRBJ2-7; D is perhaps TRBD2 (6 bases). The CDR3 is 11 amino acids. V gave up 8 bases and J gave up 3 bases, with 11 bases separating them. Germline V gives CDR1 SQVTM, CDR2 ANQGSEA. CDR3 nucleotides: TGCAGCATAGGGACTTACTACGAGCAGTACTTC. Its translation: CSIGTYYEQYF.

The J gene is TRBJ1-2, the V gene TRBV28; a weak D match, TRBD1 (5 bases). The V and J ends lost 6 bases and 2 bases respectively, with 13 bases between them. Germline CDR1 and CDR2: MDHEN and SYDVKM. This CDR3 spans 14 amino acids. This CDR3 is CASRAGTGNYGYTF. CDR3 coding DNA: TGTGCCAGCAGGGCCGGGACTGGGAACTATGGCTACACCTTC.

V and J are TRBV10-1 and TRBJ1-1; tentatively, D is TRBD1 (5 bases). The CDR3 covers 13 residues. CDR1 is WNHNN and CDR2 is SYGVQD in the germline V gene (reference sequence). V was clipped by 3 bases and J by 5 bases, with 10 bases between them. The CDR3 DNA reads as TGCGCCAGCAGTGATTCAGGGAGGACTGAAGCTTTCTTT. Protein: CASSDSGRTEAFF.

The chain employs TRBV5-1 and TRBJ2-2, with 12 bases fitting TRBD2. This CDR3 comprises 16 residues. V gave up 0 bases and J gave up 5 bases; unmatched junction bases: 2. CDR1 SGHRS and CDR2 YFSETQ come from the germline V gene. The chain's CDR3 is CASSLGGTSGTGELFF. The CDR3 region has the DNA TGCGCCAGCAGCTTGGGAGGGACTAGCGGGACCGGGGAGCTGTTTTTT.

The chain employs TRBV19 and TRBJ2-7; TRBD2 matches 10 bases. V was clipped by 8 bases and J by 0 bases; unmatched bases: 7. CDR3 length equals 15 residues. Per germline, CDR1 LNHDA and CDR2 SQIVND (reference sequence). The DNA of the CDR3 is TGTGCCAGTGGTACAGCTAGCGGGAGCTCCTACGAGCAGTACTTC. Residues: CASGTASGSSYEQYF.

The rearrangement uses TRBV5-4 and TRBJ1-4; D call uncertain. V was shortened by 4 bases and J by 5 bases, with 18 bases between the two germline ends. From germline, CDR1 is SGHNT and CDR2 YYREEE (reference sequence). This CDR3 is built from 16 residues. CDR3 sequence: CASSPTAGRGNEKLFF. The DNA of the CDR3 is TGTGCCAGCAGCCCTACCGCGGGTCGAGGGAATGAAAAACTGTTTTTT. Combining the CDR3 with reference TRBV5-4 and TRBJ1-4 gives the whole variable domain ETGVTQSPTHLIKTRGQQVTLRCSSQSGHNTVSWYQQALGQGPQFIFQYYREEENGRGNFPPRFSGLQFPNYSSELNVNALELDDSALYLCASSPTAGRGNEKLFFGSGTQLSVL.

This clone is a singleton in its sample. V is TRBV9 and J is TRBJ2-5; 11 bases line up with TRBD2. Per the germline V gene, CDR1 is SGDLS and CDR2 is YYNGEE. The V gene end was trimmed by 0 bases and the J gene end by 9 bases; junction bases not matched to a gene: 7. The CDR3 extends over 15 amino acids. For the CDR3, the DNA is TGTGCCAGCAGCGTAGGACTAGCGGGGCTGGAGGCCCAGTACTTC. It translates to CASSVGLAGLEAQYF.

This chain links TRBV5-4 with TRBJ2-2; D unresolved. V was pared by 2 bases and J by 0 bases, with 8 bases between. The CDR3 runs 15 residues. Looked up from germline, CDR1 is SGHNT and CDR2 is YYREEE (reference sequence). This CDR3 is CASSFPQANTGELFF. CDR3 sequence (DNA): TGTGCCAGCAGCTTCCCACAAGCGAACACCGGGGAGCTGTTTTTT.

The sample holds one count of this clone. CDR3 nucleotides: TGCGCCAGCAGCCAAGTGATGATAGCGGGAGTGTACGAGCAGTACTTC. Translating gives CASSQVMIAGVYEQYF. The chain uses TRBV4-3 and TRBJ2-7; the match to TRBD2 covers 9 bases. This CDR3 region has 16 residues. Germline lookup yields CDR1 LGHNA and CDR2 YSLEER. With 1 base clipped from V and 4 bases from J, the junction kept 8 bases outside the gene matches.

This rearrangement joins TRBV27 to TRBJ2-7, with TRBD1 matching 7 bases. Germline V gene sequence: CDR1 MNHEY, CDR2 SMNVEV (reference sequence). V shed 5 bases and J 3 bases; nucleotides not matched to a gene: 7. This CDR3 has 14 residues. CDR3 nucleotide sequence: TGTGCCAGCAGTGACGGGACAGCTTACTACGAGCAGTACTTC. Its translation is CASSDGTAYYEQYF.